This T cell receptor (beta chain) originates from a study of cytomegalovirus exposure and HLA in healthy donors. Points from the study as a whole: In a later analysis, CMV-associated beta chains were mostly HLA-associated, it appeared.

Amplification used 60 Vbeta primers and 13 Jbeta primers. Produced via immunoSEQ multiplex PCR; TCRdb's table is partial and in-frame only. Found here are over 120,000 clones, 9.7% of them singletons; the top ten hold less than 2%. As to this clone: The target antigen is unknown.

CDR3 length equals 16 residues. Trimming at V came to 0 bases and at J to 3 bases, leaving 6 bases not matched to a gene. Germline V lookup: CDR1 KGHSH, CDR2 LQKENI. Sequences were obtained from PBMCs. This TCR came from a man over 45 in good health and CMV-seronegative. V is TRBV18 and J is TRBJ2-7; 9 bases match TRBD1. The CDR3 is CASSPPLTGGFYEQYF. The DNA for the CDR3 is TGTGCCAGCTCACCACCGTTGACAGGGGGGTTCTACGAGCAGTACTTC.